The 15 T cell receptor beta chains below all came from one sample that was sequenced in a study of T cell responses to AZD1222 COVID-19 vaccine. Libraries were prepared by immunoSEQ multiplex PCR; TCRdb keeps only in-frame clonotypes and omits some of them. This table holds some 130,000 clones, approximately 94% found once. This specimen consisted of peripheral blood, obtained on day 0 of AZD1222 vaccination. These receptors were collected from an adult in good health.

The rearrangement links TRBV28 to TRBJ1-4; perhaps TRBD1 as D (6 bases). Germline assignment: CDR1 MDHEN and CDR2 SYDVKM. The CDR3 spans 14 residues. V was trimmed by 5 bases and J by 10 bases, leaving 17 bases between them. The CDR3 nucleotides read TGTGCCAGCAGTCAACCACAGGGCCGGGCAAAACTGTTTTTT. Protein sequence: CASSQPQGRAKLFF. Complete variable domain (other parts from reference TRBV28 and TRBJ1-4): DVKVTQSSRYLVKRTGEKVFLECVQDMDHENMFWYRQDPGLGLRLIYFSYDVKMKEKGDIPEGYSVSREKKERFSLILESASTNQTSMYLCASSQPQGRAKLFFGSGTQLSVL.

This chain connects TRBV28 to TRBJ1-1; perhaps TRBD1 as D (6 bases). Germline V lookup: CDR1 MDHEN, CDR2 SYDVKM. The CDR3 runs to 14 residues. Trimming stripped 6 bases from V and 1 base from J, with 12 bases between. The CDR3, as DNA: TGTGCCAGCAGCCTAGGACAGAAGAACACTGAAGCTTTCTTT. Encoded protein: CASSLGQKNTEAFF. The full variable domain, rest sourced from reference TRBV28 and TRBJ1-1, is DVKVTQSSRYLVKRTGEKVFLECVQDMDHENMFWYRQDPGLGLRLIYFSYDVKMKEKGDIPEGYSVSREKKERFSLILESASTNQTSMYLCASSLGQKNTEAFFGQGTRLTVV.

The V call is TRBV30, the J call TRBJ1-5, with D uncertain. V was pared by 2 bases and J by 0 bases, with 14 bases between. Germline V CDR1 and CDR2: GTSNPN, SVGIG (reference sequence). This CDR3 is 16 amino acids long. This CDR3 is CAWSRTESYSNQPQHF. The CDR3 bases are TGTGCCTGGAGTAGGACGGAATCTTATAGCAATCAGCCCCAGCATTTT.

This chain links TRBV11-2 with TRBJ2-1; tentative D call: TRBD1 (5 bases). The CDR3 sequence is 14 residues long. Germline loops: CDR1 SGHAT, CDR2 FQNNGV. V was clipped by 5 bases and J by 6 bases, with 14 bases between them. CDR3 sequence reads: CASSPDRQSNEQFF. The CDR3 DNA is TGTGCCAGCAGCCCAGATAGACAGAGCAATGAGCAGTTCTTC.

V usage is TRBV24-1 and J usage is TRBJ2-1; D is unresolved. With 2 bases removed from V and 3 bases from J, the gap between germline ends came to 4 bases. Germline V CDR1 and CDR2: KGHDR, SFDVKD. This CDR3 has 13 residues. CDR3 protein: CATSDSRYNEQFF. The CDR3 region has the DNA TGTGCCACCAGTGATTCCCGCTACAATGAGCAGTTCTTC.

The V gene is TRBV5-4, the J gene TRBJ2-5; 7 bases agree with TRBD1. Germline values: CDR1 SGHNT, CDR2 YYREEE (reference sequence). The V gene end was trimmed by 3 bases and the J gene end by 4 bases; junction bases not matched to a gene: 6. The CDR3 contains 14 residues. The CDR3 sequence is CASSSRQGGETQYF. CDR3 nucleotides: TGTGCCAGCAGCTCCCGACAGGGCGGAGAGACCCAGTACTTC. The complete variable domain, with remaining parts taken from reference TRBV5-4 and TRBJ2-5, reads ETGVTQSPTHLIKTRGQQVTLRCSSQSGHNTVSWYQQALGQGPQFIFQYYREEENGRGNFPPRFSGLQFPNYSSELNVNALELDDSALYLCASSSRQGGETQYFGPGTRLLVL.

The J gene is TRBJ1-1, the V gene TRBV11-2, with 8 bases aligning to TRBD1. CDR3 size: 13 residues. V dropped 5 bases and J dropped 1; count of bases not matched to a gene: 0. Germline V gene sequence: CDR1 SGHAT, CDR2 FQNNGV. CDR3 nucleotide sequence: TGTGCCAGCAGCGGACAGGGGAACACTGAAGCTTTCTTT. This translates into CASSGQGNTEAFF.

The genes are TRBV2 and TRBJ1-1, with D unclear. Germline loops: CDR1 SNHLY, CDR2 FYNNEI. Trimming cost V 6 bases and J 1 base, with 3 bases left between them. CDR3 length: 11 residues. Written as DNA, the CDR3 is TGTGCCAGCAGCAGGAACACTGAAGCTTTCTTT. Translated: CASSRNTEAFF.

This clone has more than one count but fewer than ten. The V gene is TRBV2, the J gene TRBJ2-7; 7 nucleotides line up with TRBD1. This CDR3 spans 15 amino acids. Germline V gene lookup returns CDR1 SNHLY and CDR2 FYNNEI. Trimming cost V 3 bases and J 1 base; bases outside gene matches: 6. The CDR3 protein is CASSEERTGSYEQYF. In DNA form, the CDR3 reads TGTGCCAGCAGTGAGGAACGGACAGGATCCTACGAGCAGTACTTC.

CDR3 sequence: CASSLERQSFSGNTIYF. The CDR3 region has the DNA TGTGCCAGCAGCTTGGAGAGGCAGTCGTTCTCTGGAAACACCATATATTTT. The chain employs TRBV5-8 and TRBJ1-3, with D unclear. V dropped 0 bases and J dropped 0 bases, with 13 bases sitting between them. Germline V CDR1 and CDR2: SGHTS, YDEGEE. This CDR3 comprises 17 residues. The full variable domain, rest sourced from reference TRBV5-8 and TRBJ1-3, is EAGVTQSPTHLIKTRGQQATLRCSPISGHTSVYWYQQALGLGLQFLLWYDEGEERNRGNFPPRFSGRQFPNYSSELNVNALELEDSALYLCASSLERQSFSGNTIYFGEGSWLTVV.

Only a few counts were recorded for this clone. The chain uses TRBV3-1 (or the pseudogene TRBV3-2) and TRBJ2-7; maybe TRBD2 (5 bases). Per germline, CDR1 LGHDT and CDR2 YNNKEL (reference sequence). Trimming cost V 4 bases and J 4 bases, with 17 bases left between them. The CDR3 extends over 15 amino acids. CDR3: CASSPSTVSGYEQYF. Here the CDR3 DNA reads TGTGCCAGCAGCCCCTCGACCGTCTCGGGATACGAGCAGTACTTC.

CDR3 in DNA: TGTGCCAGTAGTAACGTAATCCGTTTAACTACTTCTGAAGCTTTCTTT. This sequence encodes CASSNVIRLTTSEAFF. The rearrangement links TRBV19 to TRBJ1-1; D is uncertain. The germline V gene has CDR1 LNHDA and CDR2 SQIVND (reference sequence). The CDR3 is 16 amino acids. V lost 4 bases, J lost 6 bases, and 21 bases lay in between.

This clone was seen just once. The V gene is TRBV4-3, the J gene TRBJ2-1, with a possible D match to TRBD2 (6 bases). This CDR3 has 18 residues. CDR1 is LGHNA and CDR2 is YSLEER in the germline V gene. Trimming removed 5 bases from V and 5 bases from J, with 25 bases in between. CDR3 coding DNA: TGCGCCAGCAGCTCGACGGCGGGGCTATCAACCCGGAACAATGAGCAGTTCTTC. It encodes CASSSTAGLSTRNNEQFF.

The chain has TRBV18 and TRBJ1-1; D is undetermined. The germline V gene has CDR1 KGHSH and CDR2 LQKENI. The CDR3 contains 13 residues. The V and J ends lost 5 bases and 5 bases respectively, with 12 bases between them. CDR3 coding DNA: TGTGCCAGCTCAGCCCCATGGAGAACTGAAGCTTTCTTT. Its protein is CASSAPWRTEAFF.

This clone occurred once. V usage is TRBV3-1 (or the pseudogene TRBV3-2) and J usage is TRBJ2-2; 9 bases are a match to TRBD1. With V trimmed by 2 bases and J by 6 bases, 19 bases remained unmatched. The CDR3 spans 20 residues. Germline V lookup: CDR1 LGHDT, CDR2 YNNKEL (reference sequence). CDR3 coding DNA: TGTGCCAGCAGCCAACGAGGGAGGGGGACAGGGCCCCCAAAAGCCGGGGAGCTGTTTTTT. Its translation: CASSQRGRGTGPPKAGELFF.